The 20 T cell receptor beta chains listed next were all sequenced from one sample in a study of CD8+ T cells in alopecia areata. Treatment in this sample: oral pan-JAK inhibitor, 5-10 mg twice daily. As the sequencing template, cDNA was produced by extracting RNA and reverse transcribing it. Produced via immunoSEQ multiplex PCR; TCRdb's table is partial and in-frame only. The sample consists of 150,000 to 200,000 clones, 60% of them appearing once. Sample: CD4+ T cells sorted from blood, taken at week 24, from a patient treated with tofacitinib. These receptors were obtained from a human donor with alopecia areata.

The V gene is TRBV7-9, the J gene TRBJ2-5; D not resolved. With 5 bases removed from V and 2 bases from J, the gap between germline ends came to 6 bases. This CDR3 contains 12 residues. Germline CDR1 is SEHNR and CDR2 is FQNEAQ (reference sequence). The CDR3 DNA is TGTGCCAGCAGCGGACCGCAAGAGACCCAGTACTTC. It encodes CASSGPQETQYF.

This chain uses TRBV11-2 with TRBJ1-2; D is possibly TRBD1 (6 bases). The CDR3 runs to 15 residues. CDR1 is SGHAT and CDR2 is FQNNGV in the germline V gene. Trimming pared 1 base from V and 7 bases from J, leaving 16 bases between. The CDR3 nucleotides read TGTGCCAGCAGCTTAGTTTGGGGGGGCGGAAGTGGCTACACCTTC. Translating gives CASSLVWGGGSGYTF.

This CDR3 reads CSVEQDTGELFF. CDR3 coding DNA: TGCAGCGTTGAACAGGACACCGGGGAGCTGTTTTTT. The genes are TRBV29-1 and TRBJ2-2, with D uncertain. Trimming pared 2 bases from V and 3 bases from J, leaving 4 bases between. Germline V gives CDR1 SQVTM, CDR2 ANQGSEA. This CDR3 comprises 12 residues.

The chain couples TRBV6-5 to TRBJ2-3; tentatively, D is TRBD2 (6 bases). The CDR3 is 13 amino acids. V shed 6 bases and J shed 3 bases, with 10 bases lying between them. The germline V gene has CDR1 MNHEY and CDR2 SVGAGI. The CDR3 spells CASRTAGTDTQYF. The CDR3 DNA reads as TGTGCCAGCAGAACCGCGGGGACAGATACGCAGTATTTT.

The J gene is TRBJ1-3, the V gene TRBV27; the D is unclear. The germline V and J ends were trimmed by 8 bases and 0 bases, with 8 bases remaining between them. Per germline, CDR1 MNHEY and CDR2 SMNVEV (reference sequence). The CDR3 sequence is 13 residues long. For the CDR3, the DNA is TGTGCCAGCCGACAAAACTCTGGAAACACCATATATTTT. This translates into CASRQNSGNTIYF.

V gene TRBV29-1 combines with J gene TRBJ1-1; TRBD1 matches 7 bases. The germline gives CDR1 SQVTM, CDR2 ANQGSEA. CDR3 length equals 14 residues. The V and J ends lost 4 bases and 4 bases, in that order; junction bases with no gene match: 9. CDR3 coding DNA: TGCAGCGTTGCAACAGGGGTGGGGAGCACTGAAGCTTTCTTT. Translation: CSVATGVGSTEAFF.

CDR3: CASSQSDWAHEQYF. CDR3 coding DNA: TGCGCCAGCAGTCAGTCCGACTGGGCCCACGAGCAGTACTTC. V usage is TRBV23-1 and J usage is TRBJ2-7; D unclear. TRBV23-1 is classed as an ORF, of uncertain function. The CDR3 runs 14 residues. Trimming pared 3 bases from V and 5 bases from J, leaving 14 bases between.

This rearrangement joins TRBV29-1 to TRBJ1-4, with 8 bases matching TRBD1. Losses at the gene ends were 4 bases for V and 8 bases for J; bases not matched to a gene: 9. CDR3 size: 14 residues. Germline V gene sequence: CDR1 SQVTM, CDR2 ANQGSEA. CDR3 in amino acids: CSVGVRTGREKLFF. In nucleotides, the CDR3 is TGCAGCGTTGGTGTTAGGACAGGGAGAGAAAAACTGTTTTTT.

The V gene is TRBV29-1, the J gene TRBJ2-2; D might be TRBD2 (5 bases). This CDR3 region has 13 residues. Deletions cut 6 bases from V and 4 bases from J, with 12 bases between. In germline, CDR1 is SQVTM, CDR2 ANQGSEA. The chain's CDR3 is CSVVLEGTGELFF. Written as DNA, the CDR3 is TGCAGCGTCGTACTAGAAGGCACCGGGGAGCTGTTTTTT.

The chain links TRBV10-3 to TRBJ2-3, with TRBD1 matching 7 bases. Germline CDR1 and CDR2: ENHRY and SYGVKD. Trimming removed 7 bases from V and 5 bases from J; junction bases left unmatched: 9. The CDR3 runs 14 residues. Written as DNA, the CDR3 is TGTGCCATCACCGAAGGACAGGCGGGAGATACGCAGTATTTT. It translates to CAITEGQAGDTQYF.

The V call is TRBV28, the J call TRBJ2-3; weak D call: TRBD1 (6 bases). The CDR3 has 14 residues. Trimming shortened V by 2 bases and J by 0 bases, and 6 bases separated the two germline ends. The germline CDR1 and CDR2 sequences are MDHEN and SYDVKM. CDR3 sequence reads: CASSLGQSTDTQYF. In nucleotides, the CDR3 is TGTGCCAGCAGTTTAGGACAGAGCACAGATACGCAGTATTTT.

The rearrangement joins TRBV5-6 to TRBJ2-7; the D is unclear. Germline lookup yields CDR1 SGHDT and CDR2 YYEEEE. Trimming cost V 4 bases and J 5 bases, with 19 bases left between them. The CDR3 is made up of 15 amino acids. Written as DNA, the CDR3 is TGTGCCAGCAGCCTGGGGATGGGTCCCGGTAACGAGCAGTACTTC. It encodes CASSLGMGPGNEQYF.

This chain joins TRBV29-1 and TRBJ1-2; D is ambiguous. Trimming cost V 4 bases and J 3 bases, with 15 bases left between them. The CDR3 extends over 14 amino acids. CDR1 and CDR2 from the germline V gene are SQVTM and ANQGSEA. The chain's CDR3 is CSVGLESRYYGYTF. Here the CDR3 DNA reads TGCAGCGTTGGACTCGAAAGCCGCTACTATGGCTACACCTTC.

This chain links TRBV5-4 with TRBJ2-2; D remains unclear. Germline loops: CDR1 SGHNT, CDR2 YYREEE (reference sequence). CDR3 length equals 13 residues. Between the trimmed V and J ends, which lost 1 base and 7 bases, there was a span of 8 bases. As DNA, the CDR3 is TGTGCCAGCAGCTTGATTTCAAACGGGGAGCTGTTTTTT. Amino acid sequence: CASSLISNGELFF.

The chain recombines TRBV25-1 with TRBJ2-7; maybe TRBD2 (5 bases). V lost 4 bases and J lost 7, with 11 bases in between. Per germline, CDR1 MGHDK and CDR2 SYGVNS. CDR3 length equals 12 residues. CDR3 amino acids: CASSAGPGEQYF. CDR3 nucleotide sequence: TGTGCCAGCAGTGCAGGTCCGGGGGAGCAGTACTTC.

J is TRBJ2-7 and V is TRBV4-1; 7 bases agree with TRBD1. Germline trimming cut 1 base from V and 0 bases from J; bases unmatched to any gene: 9. CDR3 size: 17 residues. CDR1 MGHRA and CDR2 YSYEKL come from the germline V gene. The CDR3 region is CASSQGQGQRNSYEQYF. In nucleotides, the CDR3 is TGCGCCAGCAGCCAAGGCCAGGGACAGAGGAACTCCTACGAGCAGTACTTC.

The rearrangement links TRBV7-9 to TRBJ1-5; no clear D. The CDR3 is 12 residues long. Germline CDR1 SEHNR, CDR2 FQNEAQ (reference sequence). V was pared by 1 base and J by 8 bases, with 6 bases between. The CDR3 spells CASSLDVEPQHF. The CDR3 nucleotides are TGTGCCAGCAGCTTAGATGTTGAGCCCCAGCATTTT.

The chain has TRBV29-1 and TRBJ1-2; the match to TRBD1 covers 7 bases. J gave up 2 bases and V 5 bases, and 8 bases lay outside the gene matches. Germline CDR1 SQVTM, CDR2 ANQGSEA. The CDR3 is 14 residues long. The CDR3 here is CSVTPQGINYGYTF. The DNA for the CDR3 is TGCAGCGTTACCCCACAGGGGATAAACTATGGCTACACCTTC.

V gene TRBV7-2 combines with J gene TRBJ1-6; D unresolved. CDR1 is SGHTA and CDR2 is FQGNSA in the germline V gene. Trimming shortened V by 1 base and J by 9 bases, and 7 bases separated the two germline ends. The CDR3 has 13 residues. CDR3 region: CASSLGKTSPLHF. DNA for the CDR3: TGTGCCAGCAGCTTAGGGAAGACTTCACCCCTCCACTTT.

This rearrangement joins TRBV7-2 to TRBJ2-3, with D perhaps matching TRBD1 or TRBD2 (5 bases each). Germline V gene data show CDR1 as SGHTA and CDR2 as FQGNSA. The CDR3 spans 14 residues. Trimming removed 5 bases from V and 3 bases from J, with 12 bases in between. The CDR3 sequence: CASSPGTRTDTQYF. The CDR3 DNA reads as TGTGCCAGCAGCCCCGGGACCCGTACAGATACGCAGTATTTT.